What follows is one TCR beta chain and its context. V was clipped by 0 bases and J by 8 bases, with 11 bases between them. The CDR3 extends over 12 amino acids. Per the germline V gene, CDR1 is GTSNPN and CDR2 is SVGIG (reference sequence). Original handling: Reference gene primer amplification yielded estimated nucleated cell counts. Only in-frame clones appear in the TCRdb table, and some are missing; sequencing was by immunoSEQ multiplex PCR. V and J calls and clone size follow that table, whereas D and trimming were derived from the DNA. In the table there are about 50,000 clones, 65% to 85% of which are singletons. The sample is drawn from a study of blood T cell repertoires in COVID-19. On the study more broadly: Some COVID-19 samples were acute and others convalescent; all came from the United States, Italy and Spain.

This clonotype was obtained from an elderly woman with acute or convalescent COVID-19. Sequenced input: peripheral blood. The V call is TRBV30, the J call TRBJ2-7; a possible D gene is TRBD1 (5 bases). CDR3 coding DNA: TGTGCCTGGAGTGTAAGGGGAACGAAGCAGTACTTC. The encoded protein is CAWSVRGTKQYF.